These T cell receptor beta chains were read from a single sample in a study of OX40 agonist ivuxolimab in advanced cancers. Only in-frame clones appear in the TCRdb table, and some are missing; sequencing was by immunoSEQ multiplex PCR. Of around 64,000 clones listed, around nine tenths were seen once; the top ten hold about 8.3%. This material consisted of CD4+ or CD8+ T cells sorted from blood, taken in a trial of the OX40 agonist ivuxolimab. The source of these receptors is an adult with an advanced solid tumor such as melanoma, head and neck, liver or kidney cancer. CDR3s include the opening cysteine and the closing phenylalanine or tryptophan. Fields, in order: D gene, V gene, clone size, J gene, CDR3 DNA, CDR3 protein. D genes are given only for firm matches. Only part of the rows carry a size: once, few, many, or a class if the clone is expanded.

NA	TRBV27	NA	TRBJ1-6	TGTGCCAGCAGTCCAGGGGTAGGTTCACCCCTCCACTTT	CASSPGVGSPLHF
TRBD2	TRBV4-1	NA	TRBJ2-7	TGCGCCAGCAGCCTCCACGAAGCTAGCGGGGGGGCCTACGAGCAGTACTTC	CASSLHEASGGAYEQYF
NA	TRBV18	few	TRBJ1-6	TGTGCCAGCTCACTCACCAGGGGAGAGGGACCACCCCTCCACTTT	CASSLTRGEGPPLHF
NA	TRBV5-1	NA	TRBJ2-7	TGCGCCAGCAGCTCCTCGGGGGTAGAGCAGTACTTC	CASSSSGVEQYF
NA	TRBV10-3	NA	TRBJ2-1	TGTGCCATCAGTGATCCAGGGGCCTTCTCCTACAATGAGCAGTTCTTC	CAISDPGAFSYNEQFF
TRBD1	TRBV19	few	TRBJ1-6	TGTGCCAGTAGTATTGGACAGGCGAGCTCCTATAATTCACCCCTCCACTTT	CASSIGQASSYNSPLHF
NA	TRBV5-6	NA	TRBJ2-7	TGTGCCAGCAGCTTGGCCGGGGACCACGAGCAGTACTTC	CASSLAGDHEQYF
NA	TRBV6-4	medium-sized	TRBJ2-2	TGTGCCAGCAGTGACAGGGACACCGGGGAGCTGTTTTTT	CASSDRDTGELFF
TRBD1	TRBV27	NA	TRBJ1-3	TGTGCCAGCAGTTTGGCAGGGGGCTCTGGAAACACCATATATTTT	CASSLAGGSGNTIYF
TRBD1	TRBV2	NA	TRBJ1-1	TGTGCCAGCAACTTGGACAGGGGGAACACTGAAGCTTTCTTT	CASNLDRGNTEAFF
TRBD2	TRBV7-2	NA	TRBJ2-3	TGTGCCAGCAGCTTAAGGCTAGCGGATAGCACAGATACGCAGTATTTT	CASSLRLADSTDTQYF
TRBD2	TRBV5-5	once	TRBJ2-1	TGTGCCAGCAGCTCTCTAGCGGGGGGATGGAATGAGCAGTTCTTC	CASSSLAGGWNEQFF
NA	TRBV6-5	NA	TRBJ2-7	TGTGCCAGCAGTTGGGGAAGGGGCGGTTACGAGCAGTACTTC	CASSWGRGGYEQYF
NA	TRBV9	NA	TRBJ2-1	TGTGCCAGCAGCGGGCAAACGGGATCCTACAATGAGCAGTTCTTC	CASSGQTGSYNEQFF
NA	TRBV2	NA	TRBJ1-4	TGTGCCAGCAGTGAATCGGGAACTGAAAAACTGTTTTTT	CASSESGTEKLFF
NA	TRBV7-6	NA	TRBJ1-2	TGTGCCAGCAGCTTAGGGGCCAGGGAGAATGGCTACACCTTC	CASSLGARENGYTF
TRBD2	TRBV7-4	NA	TRBJ2-7	TGTGCCAGCAGCCATCACCGACTAGCGGGGGGCCCCTACGAGCAGTACTTC	CASSHHRLAGGPYEQYF
NA	TRBV27	NA	TRBJ2-6	TGTGCCAGCGGCACGGGACACCATTACTCTGGGGCCAACGTCCTGACTTTC	CASGTGHHYSGANVLTF
TRBD1	TRBV6-1	few	TRBJ1-3	TGTGCCAGCAGTGTAGAGGCAGGGGGCTCTGGAAACACCATATATTTT	CASSVEAGGSGNTIYF
NA	TRBV4-3	NA	TRBJ1-6	TGCGCCAGCAGCCAGGAGGGAAATTCACCCCTCCACTTT	CASSQEGNSPLHF
NA	TRBV5-6	NA	TRBJ2-7	TGTGCCAGCAGCTTTCGGCGGACCTACGAGCAGTACTTC	CASSFRRTYEQYF
TRBD1	TRBV29-1	NA	TRBJ2-3	TGCAGCGTTGAAGATGGGACAGAAATCACAGATACGCAGTATTTT	CSVEDGTEITDTQYF
NA	TRBV4-1	NA	TRBJ1-5	TGCGCCAGCAGCCAAGAACTCCCGAATAGCAATCAGCCCCAGCATTTT	CASSQELPNSNQPQHF
NA	TRBV27	NA	TRBJ1-1	TGTGCCAGCAGTCTTACCGGGACACCTTCGGACACTGAAGCTTTCTTT	CASSLTGTPSDTEAFF
TRBD2	TRBV2	NA	TRBJ2-3	TGTGCCAGAAGGGGGACCCCTACTAGCGGGGGGGCCTATACAGATACGCAGTATTTT	CARRGTPTSGGAYTDTQYF
NA	TRBV7-9	many	TRBJ1-1	TGTGCCAGCAGCTTAGAGTTAGGGTTCACTGAAGCTTTCTTT	CASSLELGFTEAFF
NA	TRBV7-9	NA	TRBJ2-7	TGTGCCAGCAGCCAAGCCCAGCCGTATAGCCACGAGCAGTACTTC	CASSQAQPYSHEQYF
NA	TRBV7-9	NA	TRBJ2-7	TGTGCCAGCAGCTCCTCAGGGGTTAGCTCCTACGAGCAGTACTTC	CASSSSGVSSYEQYF
NA	TRBV19	NA	TRBJ2-7	TGTGCCAGTAGCGCCGGGGTTATGTACGAGCAGTACTTC	CASSAGVMYEQYF
TRBD2	TRBV27	few	TRBJ2-1	TGTGCCAGCAGTCCGGGGACTAGCGGGGGCTACAATGAGCAGTTCTTC	CASSPGTSGGYNEQFF
TRBD1	TRBV7-9	NA	TRBJ2-7	TGTGCCAGCAGCCCCCGCCGGGATCAGGGGGCGAAAGCCTACGAGCAGTACTTC	CASSPRRDQGAKAYEQYF
NA	TRBV19	NA	TRBJ1-5	TGTGCCAGTAGTAACGGGAATAGCAATCAGCCCCAGCATTTT	CASSNGNSNQPQHF
TRBD1	TRBV7-6	NA	TRBJ2-2	TGTGCCAGCAGCTTGGGACAGGGGGCTCGGGAGCTGTTTTTT	CASSLGQGARELFF
NA	TRBV9	NA	TRBJ2-3	TGTGCCAGCAGCGCCCCATATTCCCCGACAGGGACTAGCACAGATACGCAGTATTTT	CASSAPYSPTGTSTDTQYF
NA	TRBV6-5	few	TRBJ2-2	TGTGCCAGCAAAAGCACCGGGGAGCTGTTTTTT	CASKSTGELFF
NA	TRBV7-2	many	TRBJ2-7	TGTGCCAGCATGGACAGCTCCTACGAGCAGTACTTC	CASMDSSYEQYF
NA	TRBV7-7	NA	TRBJ2-2	TGTGCCAGCAGCTTCGGGACAGGAGGGGGGGAAGGCGGGGAGCTGTTTTTT	CASSFGTGGGEGGELFF
TRBD2	TRBV27	NA	TRBJ2-5	TGTGCCAGCAGTGCGACTAGCGGGGGGGGGCAAGAGACCCAGTACTTC	CASSATSGGGQETQYF
NA	TRBV27	NA	TRBJ1-4	TGTGCCAGCAGTCTTCTAGGGGGGAATGAAAAACTGTTTTTT	CASSLLGGNEKLFF
NA	TRBV13	NA	TRBJ2-5	TGTGCCAGCAGCTTATTCTTCTCGGGTCAAGAGACCCAGTACTTC	CASSLFFSGQETQYF
NA	TRBV5-6	NA	TRBJ1-2	TGTGCCAGCAGCTTGAGGGACCCAAGGAGTCGTGGCTACACCTTC	CASSLRDPRSRGYTF
TRBD2	TRBV18	NA	TRBJ2-3	TGTGCCAGCTCCGGGACTACCCTTACCCCCACAGATACGCAGTATTTT	CASSGTTLTPTDTQYF
NA	TRBV19	NA	TRBJ1-2	TGTGCCAGTAGTATCGGTACAGGGAATGGCTACACCTTC	CASSIGTGNGYTF
TRBD1	TRBV14	NA	TRBJ2-5	TGTGCCAGCAGCCAAGTGCGACAGGGAGAACCTCAAGAGACCCAGTACTTC	CASSQVRQGEPQETQYF
TRBD1	TRBV9	once	TRBJ2-2	TGTGCCAGCAGCGACCCGGGACAGGGGCTGGTCGGGGAGCTGTTTTTT	CASSDPGQGLVGELFF
NA	TRBV9	NA	TRBJ2-7	TGTGCCAGCAGCGCCCCCGGGTTGGGCGAGCAGTACTTC	CASSAPGLGEQYF
TRBD2	TRBV7-3	NA	TRBJ2-5	TGTGCCAGCAGCTTGGCGGGGGGGTCTCAGGAGACCCAGTACTTC	CASSLAGGSQETQYF
TRBD1	TRBV7-9	NA	TRBJ2-1	TGTGCCAGCAGCGAGGGGTCCGAGACAGGGGAATACAATGAGCAGTTCTTC	CASSEGSETGEYNEQFF
NA	TRBV4-2	NA	TRBJ2-3	TGTGCCAGCAGCCAAGATTTAGGGCTCGCCACAGATACGCAGTATTTT	CASSQDLGLATDTQYF
NA	TRBV19	NA	TRBJ1-2	TGTGCCAGTAGTATTCAGGGGATTGCTAACTATGGCTACACCTTC	CASSIQGIANYGYTF
NA	TRBV18	NA	TRBJ2-7	TGTGCCAGCTCACTATCCGGGGCGAGCTACGAGCAGTACTTC	CASSLSGASYEQYF
NA	TRBV30	NA	TRBJ1-1	TGTGCCTGGACACCCATTGCGGACACTGAAGCTTTCTTT	CAWTPIADTEAFF
NA	TRBV5-1	NA	TRBJ2-7	TGCGCCAGCAGCCCGGAGGGTTCCGCCTACGAGCAGTACTTC	CASSPEGSAYEQYF
TRBD1	TRBV9	once	TRBJ2-7	TGTGCCAGCAGCGGGGGACAGGGGGCGCTTCGGGCCCACGAGCAGTACTTC	CASSGGQGALRAHEQYF